This TCR beta chain came from a study of T cells in Graves' hyperthyroidism and ophthalmopathy. Authors of the study amplified TCR beta CDR3 regions from RNA transcripts. A set of HTBI primers served as the primers for a first-round RT-PCR of the TCR CDR3. TCRdb re-called the multiplex PCR reads with MiXCR, one entry per CDR3 protein. The sample holds 250,000 to 300,000 distinct CDR3 sequences, about 15% seen once. Broader study findings: Ophthalmopathy was identified by the model a median roughly six months ahead of onset.

This clonotype was counted ten times or more. Antigen unknown. Based on clinical symptoms, serum thyroxine and TRAb, thyroid ultrasound and orbital computed tomography, diagnoses were reached. The blood specimen was taken at initial hyperthyroidism diagnosis, before any ophthalmopathy symptoms. Trimming removed 3 bases at V and 5 bases at J, with 14 bases between. Germline values: CDR1 MNHNS, CDR2 SASEGT. The CDR3 has 14 amino acids. What was sequenced was blood. This sequence joins TRBV6-1 and TRBJ2-7, with D possibly being TRBD1 (6 bases). This TCR came from a woman aged 45 to 65 with Graves' hyperthyroidism that later progressed to Graves' ophthalmopathy. DNA of the CDR3: TGTGCCAGCAGTGAGGGGGCCAGAGTCAACGAGCAGTACTTC. It encodes CASSEGARVNEQYF.